A single sample gave rise to the 20 T cell receptor beta chains below, sequenced in a study of cytomegalovirus exposure and HLA in healthy donors (dated by TCRdb to 2016 to 2017). The library was built by means of the immunoSEQ multiplex PCR assay. A mixture of 60 forward primers for TCR Vbeta segments and 13 reverse primers for TCR Jbeta segments was used in the multiplex PCR. TCRdb provides this immuneACCESS table in a form limited to in-frame rearrangements. Some clones are lacking; in checked studies, under half of them reflect an unresolved V gene, and why the rest are absent is not known. Here the sample has 150,000 to 200,000 clones; roughly 80% occur a single time. The top ten clones comprise 2.5% to 3.5% of the sample. Sequencing input: PBMCs. Every receptor here comes from a female donor in good health and CMV-seronegative.

This clone was recorded once. This rearrangement joins TRBV19 to TRBJ2-5, with 8 positions matching TRBD2. V shed 8 bases and J 3 bases; nucleotides not matched to a gene: 14. Germline loops: CDR1 LNHDA, CDR2 SQIVND (reference sequence). The CDR3 sequence is 16 residues long. The CDR3 sequence is CASHSQSGGGKETQYF. The CDR3 DNA is TGTGCCAGTCACTCGCAATCTGGCGGGGGGAAAGAGACCCAGTACTTC.

The chain recombines TRBV9 with TRBJ2-1; 7 positions agree with TRBD1. Germline CDR1 and CDR2: SGDLS and YYNGEE. The CDR3 is made up of 16 amino acids. The V segment lost 4 bases and the J segment 0 bases; nucleotides outside the gene matches: 7. This CDR3 reads CASSLRQGSSYNEQFF. In DNA form, the CDR3 reads TGTGCCAGCAGCCTCCGACAGGGCAGCTCCTACAATGAGCAGTTCTTC.

The CDR3 here is CAWSVQWAQSSNEKLFF. CDR3 sequence (DNA): TGTGCCTGGAGTGTGCAATGGGCACAGTCGAGTAATGAAAAACTGTTTTTT. The chain is built from TRBV30 and TRBJ1-4; D unclear. This CDR3 has 17 amino acids. Germline CDR1 GTSNPN, CDR2 SVGIG (reference sequence). V lost 0 bases and J lost 4, with 18 bases in between.

The chain links TRBV19 to TRBJ1-2; 7 nucleotides match TRBD1. Per germline, CDR1 LNHDA and CDR2 SQIVND (reference sequence). With 5 bases clipped from V and 4 bases from J, the junction kept 7 bases outside the gene matches. The CDR3 runs 14 residues. CDR3 coding DNA: TGTGCCAGTAGTCCACAGGGGTATTTCTATGGCTACACCTTC. This codes for CASSPQGYFYGYTF.

The chain links TRBV7-2 to TRBJ2-1; D might be TRBD1 (6 bases). The germline V gene encodes CDR1 SGHTA and CDR2 FQGNSA. This CDR3 has 17 residues. With 1 base removed from V and 0 bases from J, the gap between germline ends came to 13 bases. The DNA of the CDR3 is TGTGCCAGCAGCTTAGTAGGGGGAGTCGGCTCCTACAATGAGCAGTTCTTC. It translates to CASSLVGGVGSYNEQFF. Supplemented by reference TRBV7-2 and TRBJ2-1, the full variable domain reads GAGVSQSPSNKVTEKGKDVELRCDPISGHTALYWYRQSLGQGLEFLIYFQGNSAPDKSGLPSDRFSAERTGGSVSTLTIQRTQQEDSAVYLCASSLVGGVGSYNEQFFGPGTRLTVL.

The chain is built from TRBV6-6 and TRBJ1-2; 7 bases are shared with TRBD1. This CDR3 has 12 residues. V dropped 9 bases and J dropped 3; count of bases not matched to a gene: 4. Germline CDR1 is MNHNY and CDR2 is SVGAGI (reference sequence). The CDR3 nucleotides read TGTGCCAGTTTAGGGACAGACTATGGCTACACCTTC. Its protein is CASLGTDYGYTF.

The chain employs TRBV19 and TRBJ2-3, with 14 bases that match TRBD2. The CDR3 extends over 19 amino acids. Germline CDR1 is LNHDA and CDR2 is SQIVND (reference sequence). Trimming removed 4 bases from V and 4 bases from J; junction bases left unmatched: 13. The CDR3 here is CASSTGLAGVRLGADTQYF. DNA of the CDR3: TGTGCCAGTAGTACGGGACTAGCGGGAGTGCGTTTAGGGGCAGATACGCAGTATTTT.

This clone was recorded a few times. This specimen includes other DNA sequences encoding the same CDR3. The V and J genes are TRBV27 and TRBJ2-7, with D maybe TRBD2 (6 bases). Germline assignment: CDR1 MNHEY and CDR2 SMNVEV (reference sequence). The CDR3 is 14 residues long. With 0 bases removed from V and 3 bases from J, the gap between germline ends came to 9 bases. The CDR3, as DNA: TGTGCCAGCAGTTTATCCGGGAGAGTCTACGAGCAGTACTTC. It specifies CASSLSGRVYEQYF.

The chain has TRBV6-5 and TRBJ2-7; 8 bases fit TRBD2. V trimming: 6 bases; J trimming: 3 bases; junction bases outside the gene matches: 7. The CDR3 runs to 14 residues. Germline lookup yields CDR1 MNHEY and CDR2 SVGAGI. CDR3 residues: CASRTTGGVYEQYF. As DNA, the CDR3 is TGTGCCAGCAGAACAACGGGGGGGGTCTACGAGCAGTACTTC.

The sample holds a few counts of this clone. The chain employs TRBV9 and TRBJ2-3; 13 nucleotides match TRBD2. The CDR3 runs to 20 residues. Unmatched junction bases numbered 13, after V lost 3 bases and J lost 0 bases. Looked up from germline, CDR1 is SGDLS and CDR2 is YYNGEE. CDR3 sequence: CASSGPFGTSGVPSTDTQYF. The CDR3 DNA is TGTGCCAGCAGCGGACCCTTCGGGACTAGCGGGGTCCCTAGCACAGATACGCAGTATTTT.

This clone was observed a few times. This rearrangement joins TRBV30 to TRBJ1-1; 9 bases are a match to TRBD1. Per germline, CDR1 GTSNPN and CDR2 SVGIG (reference sequence). The CDR3 runs to 12 residues. J lost 11 bases, V lost 3 bases, and 7 bases had no gene match. The CDR3 protein is CAWSADRGRAFF. CDR3 in DNA: TGTGCCTGGAGCGCGGACAGGGGAAGGGCTTTCTTT.

This clone was detected a few times. V and J are TRBV5-1 and TRBJ1-4; D might be TRBD1 (5 bases). The V gene's germline CDR1 is SGHRS and CDR2 YFSETQ. Trimming cost V 4 bases and J 0 bases, with 13 bases left between them. The CDR3 sequence is 16 residues long. DNA of the CDR3: TGCGCCAGCAGCAGAGGTGACAGTGCAACTAATGAAAAACTGTTTTTT. Its protein is CASSRGDSATNEKLFF.

This clone was detected only a few times. This chain joins TRBV5-5 and TRBJ1-5; D possibly corresponds to TRBD1 (6 bases). The CDR3 has 14 residues. CDR1 and CDR2 from the germline V gene are SGHKS and YYEKEE (reference sequence). The V and J ends lost 2 bases and 5 bases respectively, with 11 bases between them. The chain's CDR3 is CASSFGAGDQPQHF. The CDR3 DNA is TGTGCCAGCAGCTTCGGAGCAGGGGATCAGCCCCAGCATTTT.

The chain recombines TRBV6-5 with TRBJ2-5; possibly TRBD1 for D (6 bases). Germline values: CDR1 MNHEY, CDR2 SVGAGI. V lost 0 bases and J lost 4, with 9 bases in between. The CDR3 is 14 amino acids. CDR3 nucleotides: TGTGCCAGCAGTTACTCACAGGGTCGAGAGACCCAGTACTTC. Translating gives CASSYSQGRETQYF.

The V and J genes are TRBV7-9 and TRBJ2-6; unclear D gene. Germline V gene lookup returns CDR1 SEHNR and CDR2 FQNEAQ (reference sequence). The CDR3 contains 13 residues. Between the trimmed V and J ends, which lost 7 bases and 3 bases, there was a span of 7 bases. The CDR3 protein is CASTPGGANVLTF. The DNA for the CDR3 is TGTGCCAGCACCCCAGGTGGGGCCAACGTCCTGACTTTC.

The V call is TRBV19, the J call TRBJ1-4; D unresolved. Per germline, CDR1 LNHDA and CDR2 SQIVND (reference sequence). Trimming cost V 10 bases and J 7 bases, with 10 bases left between them. The CDR3 covers 11 residues. Here the CDR3 DNA reads TGTGCCACCACGACTGGTGAAAAACTGTTTTTT. This gives the protein CATTTGEKLFF.

This chain joins TRBV28 and TRBJ1-1, with D unresolved. This CDR3 has 13 amino acids. V gave up 3 bases and J gave up 6 bases, with 11 bases separating them. Germline loops: CDR1 MDHEN, CDR2 SYDVKM. This CDR3 is CASSFVPGAEAFF. The DNA for the CDR3 is TGTGCCAGCAGTTTCGTCCCCGGGGCTGAAGCTTTCTTT.

V is TRBV4-3 and J is TRBJ2-1, with 10 bases lining up with TRBD1. The CDR3 has 18 amino acids. Per the germline V gene, CDR1 is LGHNA and CDR2 is YSLEER. J was trimmed by 3 bases and V by 4 bases; bases with no gene match: 12. CDR3 residues: CASSRLHPGTGVYNEQFF. CDR3 nucleotide sequence: TGCGCCAGCAGCCGCCTACATCCCGGGACAGGGGTCTACAATGAGCAGTTCTTC.

The genes are TRBV29-1 and TRBJ2-3; D uncertain. Deletions cut 5 bases from V and 5 bases from J, with 11 bases between. This CDR3 comprises 12 residues. CDR1 is SQVTM, CDR2 ANQGSEA, per germline. CDR3 coding DNA: TGCAGCGTTCTCACCTCAGGAGATACGCAGTATTTT. Translated: CSVLTSGDTQYF.

The CDR3: CASWAAANGYTF. CDR3 in DNA: TGTGCCAGTTGGGCCGCTGCGAATGGCTACACCTTC. The chain combines TRBV19 with TRBJ1-2; the D is unclear. Germline values: CDR1 LNHDA, CDR2 SQIVND (reference sequence). The V and J ends lost 8 bases and 6 bases respectively, with 13 bases between them. The CDR3 has 12 residues.